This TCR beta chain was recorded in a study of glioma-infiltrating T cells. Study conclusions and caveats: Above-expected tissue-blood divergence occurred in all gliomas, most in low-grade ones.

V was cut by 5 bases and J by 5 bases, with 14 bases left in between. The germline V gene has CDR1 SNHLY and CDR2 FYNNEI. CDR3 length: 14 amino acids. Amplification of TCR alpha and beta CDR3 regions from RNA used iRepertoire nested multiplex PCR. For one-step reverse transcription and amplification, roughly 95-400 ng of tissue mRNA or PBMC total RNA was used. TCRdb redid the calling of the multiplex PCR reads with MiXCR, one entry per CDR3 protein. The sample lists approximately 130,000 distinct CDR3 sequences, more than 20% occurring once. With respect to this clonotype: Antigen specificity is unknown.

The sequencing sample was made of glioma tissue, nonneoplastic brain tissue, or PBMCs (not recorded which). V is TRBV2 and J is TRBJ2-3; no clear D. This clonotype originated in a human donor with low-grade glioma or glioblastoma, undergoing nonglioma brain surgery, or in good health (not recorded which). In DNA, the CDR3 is TGTGCCAGCAGTCTATTTAGGTCGGGAGATACGCAGTATTTT. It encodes CASSLFRSGDTQYF.